The clone carrying this T cell receptor beta chain occurred a few times. What it binds is unknown. The sample originates from a study of cytomegalovirus exposure and HLA in healthy donors. Whole-study context: Genotyping of 398 donors showed that over 65% belonged to the Caucasian-associated ancestry cluster.

Trimming at V came to 4 bases and at J to 3 bases, leaving 9 bases not matched to a gene. Germline-derived CDR1 and CDR2 are MNHNS and SASEGT. The CDR3 has 16 residues. Healthy individuals who donated bone marrow served as the donors. With 60 Vbeta and 13 Jbeta primers, the PCR was carried out. Measured with immunoSEQ multiplex PCR; TCRdb has only the in-frame clones, and not every one. The data show about 180,000 clones, around 74% seen once. Study-level findings and limits: It was reported in a later analysis that an Asian-associated ancestry cluster showed fewer N-insertions than the approximately 670-donor mean. Specific recognition of CMV antigens was confirmed in vitro for a few chains (all CMV-associated).

This TCR came from a male donor in good health and CMV-seronegative. The material sequenced was PBMCs. The V gene is TRBV6-1, the J gene TRBJ1-5; 7 positions agree with TRBD1. For the CDR3, the DNA is TGTGCCAGCAGTGCCCTGCGACAGGGTCCCAATCAGCCCCAGCATTTT. Amino acids: CASSALRQGPNQPQHF.